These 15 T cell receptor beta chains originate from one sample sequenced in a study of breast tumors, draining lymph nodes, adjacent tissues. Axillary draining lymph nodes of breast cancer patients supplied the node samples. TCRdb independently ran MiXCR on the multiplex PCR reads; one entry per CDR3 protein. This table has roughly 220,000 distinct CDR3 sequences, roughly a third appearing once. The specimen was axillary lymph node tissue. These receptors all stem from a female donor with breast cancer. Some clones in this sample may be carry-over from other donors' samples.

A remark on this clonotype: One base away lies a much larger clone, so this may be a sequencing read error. CDR3 protein: CSGASGGAGTDTQYF. CDR3 nucleotides: TGCAGTGGGGCTAGCGGGGGGGCTGGGACAGATACGCAGTATTTT. The chain links TRBV20-1 to TRBJ2-3; 12 nucleotides line up with TRBD2. CDR3 length: 15 amino acids. Germline V lookup: CDR1 DFQATT, CDR2 SNEGSKA (reference sequence). The V gene end was trimmed by 7 bases and the J gene end by 3 bases; junction bases not matched to a gene: 8.

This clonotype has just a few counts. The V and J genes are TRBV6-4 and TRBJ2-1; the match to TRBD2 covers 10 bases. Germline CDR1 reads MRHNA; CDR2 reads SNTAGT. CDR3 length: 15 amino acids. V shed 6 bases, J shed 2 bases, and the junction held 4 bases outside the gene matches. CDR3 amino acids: CASSQGLATYNEQFF. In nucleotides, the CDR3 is TGTGCCAGCAGCCAGGGACTAGCGACCTACAATGAGCAGTTCTTC.

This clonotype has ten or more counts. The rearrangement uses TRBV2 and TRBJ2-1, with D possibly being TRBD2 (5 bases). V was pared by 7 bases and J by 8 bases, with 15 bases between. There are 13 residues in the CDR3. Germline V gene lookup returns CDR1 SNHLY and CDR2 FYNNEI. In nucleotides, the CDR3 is TGTGCCAGCATTTACTCAGCGGTCGATGAGCAGTTCTTC. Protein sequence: CASIYSAVDEQFF.

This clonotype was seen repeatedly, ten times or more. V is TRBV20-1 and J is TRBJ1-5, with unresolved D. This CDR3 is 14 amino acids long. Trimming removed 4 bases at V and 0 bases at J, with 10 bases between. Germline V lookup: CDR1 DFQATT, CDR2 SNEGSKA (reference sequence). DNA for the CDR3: TGCAGTGCTAAAGCCGAGTATAGCAATCAGCCCCAGCATTTT. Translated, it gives CSAKAEYSNQPQHF.

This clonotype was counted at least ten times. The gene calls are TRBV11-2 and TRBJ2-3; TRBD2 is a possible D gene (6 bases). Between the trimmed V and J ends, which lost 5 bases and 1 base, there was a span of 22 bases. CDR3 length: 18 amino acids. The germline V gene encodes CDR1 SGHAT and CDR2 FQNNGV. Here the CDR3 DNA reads TGTGCCAGCAGCCCAAGACTAGATCCGATAGGTGGCACAGATACGCAGTATTTT. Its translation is CASSPRLDPIGGTDTQYF.

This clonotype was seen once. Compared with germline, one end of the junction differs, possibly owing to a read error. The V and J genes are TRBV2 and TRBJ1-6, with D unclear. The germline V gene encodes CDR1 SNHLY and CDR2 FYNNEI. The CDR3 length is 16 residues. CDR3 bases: TGTGCCAGCAGTACCACGGTCACGGATTGGGAATCCCCCCTCCGCTTT. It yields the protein CASSTTVTDWESPLRF.

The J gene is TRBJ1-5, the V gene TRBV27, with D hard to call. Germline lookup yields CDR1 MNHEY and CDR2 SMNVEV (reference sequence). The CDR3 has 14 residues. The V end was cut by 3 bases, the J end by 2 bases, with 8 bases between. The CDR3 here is CASSFYGGNQPQHF. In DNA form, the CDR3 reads TGTGCCAGCAGTTTTTATGGAGGCAATCAGCCCCAGCATTTT.

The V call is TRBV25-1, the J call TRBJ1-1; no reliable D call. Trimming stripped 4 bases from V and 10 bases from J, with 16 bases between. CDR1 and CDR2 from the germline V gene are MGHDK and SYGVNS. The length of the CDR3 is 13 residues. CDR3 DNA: TGTGCCAGCAGTGGCGAAAAGCCCTCTGGAGCTTTCTTT. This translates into CASSGEKPSGAFF.

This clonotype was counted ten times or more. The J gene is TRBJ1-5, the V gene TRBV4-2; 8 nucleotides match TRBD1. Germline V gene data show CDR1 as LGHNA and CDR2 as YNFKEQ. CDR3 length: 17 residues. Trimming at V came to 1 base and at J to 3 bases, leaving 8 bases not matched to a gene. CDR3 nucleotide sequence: TGTGCCAGCAGCCAAGGACAGGGGATCGGAAACAATCAGCCCCAGCATTTT. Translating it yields CASSQGQGIGNNQPQHF.

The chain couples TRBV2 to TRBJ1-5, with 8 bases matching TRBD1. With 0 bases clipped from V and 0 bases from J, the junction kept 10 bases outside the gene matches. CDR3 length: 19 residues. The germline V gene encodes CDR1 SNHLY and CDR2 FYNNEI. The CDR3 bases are TGTGCCAGCAGTGAAGCGGGGACAGGCGTCCGTCATAGCAATCAGCCCCAGCATTTT. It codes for CASSEAGTGVRHSNQPQHF.

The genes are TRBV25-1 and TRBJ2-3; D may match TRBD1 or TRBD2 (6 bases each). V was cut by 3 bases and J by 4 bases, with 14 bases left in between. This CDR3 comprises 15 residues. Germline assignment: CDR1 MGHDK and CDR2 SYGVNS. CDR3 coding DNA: TGTGCCAGCAGTGAGACTAGGGGGATGGCAGATACGCAGTATTTT. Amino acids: CASSETRGMADTQYF. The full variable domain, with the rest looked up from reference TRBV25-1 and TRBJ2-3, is EADIYQTPRYLVIGTGKKITLECSQTMGHDKMYWYQQDPGMELHLIHYSYGVNSTEKGDLSSESTVSRIRTEHFPLTLESARPSHTSQYLCASSETRGMADTQYFGPGTRLTVL.

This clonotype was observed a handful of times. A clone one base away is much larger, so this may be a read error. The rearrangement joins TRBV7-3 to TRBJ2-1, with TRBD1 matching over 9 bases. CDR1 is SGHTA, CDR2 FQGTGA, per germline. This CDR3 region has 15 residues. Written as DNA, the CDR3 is TGTGCCAGCAGCTTGCTACAGGGGGCGCGCAATGAGCAGCTCTTC. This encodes CASSLLQGARNEQLF. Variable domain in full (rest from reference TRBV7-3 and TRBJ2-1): GAGVSQTPSNKVTEKGKYVELRCDPISGHTALYWYRQSLGQGPEFLIYFQGTGAADDSGLPNDRFFAVRPEGSVSTLKIQRTERGDSAVYLCASSLLQGARNEQLFGPGTRLTVL.

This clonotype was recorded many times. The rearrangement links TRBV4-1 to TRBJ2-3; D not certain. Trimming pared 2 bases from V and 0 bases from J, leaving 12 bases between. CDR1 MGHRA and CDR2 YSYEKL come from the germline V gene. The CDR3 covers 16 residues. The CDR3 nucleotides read TGCGCCAGCAGCCAAACCACGGGCTCTAGCACAGATACGCAGTATTTT. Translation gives CASSQTTGSSTDTQYF.

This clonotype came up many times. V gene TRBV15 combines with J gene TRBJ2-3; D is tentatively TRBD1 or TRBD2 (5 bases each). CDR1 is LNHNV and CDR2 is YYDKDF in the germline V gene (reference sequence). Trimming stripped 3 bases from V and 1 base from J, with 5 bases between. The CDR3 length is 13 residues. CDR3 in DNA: TGTGCCACCAGCAGGGGGGGCACAGATACGCAGTATTTT. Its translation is CATSRGGTDTQYF.

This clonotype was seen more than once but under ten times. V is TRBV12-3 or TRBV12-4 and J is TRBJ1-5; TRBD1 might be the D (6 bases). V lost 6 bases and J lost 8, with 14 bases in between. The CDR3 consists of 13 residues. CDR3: CASSDQGLEPQHF. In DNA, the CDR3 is TGTGCCAGCAGCGATCAGGGGTTGGAGCCCCAGCATTTT.